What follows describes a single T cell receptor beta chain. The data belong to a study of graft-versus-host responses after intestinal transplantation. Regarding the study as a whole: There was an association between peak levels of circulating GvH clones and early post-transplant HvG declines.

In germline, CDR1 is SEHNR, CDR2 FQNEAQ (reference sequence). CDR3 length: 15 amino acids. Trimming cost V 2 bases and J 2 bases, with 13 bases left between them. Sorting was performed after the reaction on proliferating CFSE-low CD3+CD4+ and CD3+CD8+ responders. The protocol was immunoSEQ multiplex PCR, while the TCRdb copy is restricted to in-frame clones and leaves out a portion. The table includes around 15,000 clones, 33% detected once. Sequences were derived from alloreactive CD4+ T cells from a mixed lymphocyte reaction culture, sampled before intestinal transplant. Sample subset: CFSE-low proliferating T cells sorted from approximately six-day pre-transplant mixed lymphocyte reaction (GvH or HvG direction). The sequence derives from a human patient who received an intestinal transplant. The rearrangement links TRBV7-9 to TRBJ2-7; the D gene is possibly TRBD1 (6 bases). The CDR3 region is CASSLTDSQPYEQYF. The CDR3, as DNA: TGTGCCAGCAGCTTAACGGACAGTCAGCCCTACGAGCAGTACTTC.